These 27 T cell receptor beta chains were sequenced from one sample in a study of CD8 T cells in ankylosing spondylitis. Study conclusions and caveats: The study identified a TCR beta motif of seven or eight highly homologous variants that appeared characteristic of ankylosing spondylitis blood.

TCRdb fed the 5' RACE reads into MiXCR, producing one record per CDR3 protein. The data show 700,000 or so distinct CDR3 sequences, over 15% seen once. These receptors have no known antigen. The specimen sequenced was blood, either unsorted or a sorted T cell fraction (not recorded which). All receptors come from a male donor with ankylosing spondylitis.

The chain is built from TRBV3-1 and TRBJ2-1; TRBD2 aligns across 8 bases. V was clipped by 4 bases and J by 0 bases; unmatched bases: 2. The CDR3 length is 15 residues. Germline CDR1 reads LGHDT; CDR2 reads YNNKEL (reference sequence). This CDR3 reads CASSPSGPSYNEQFF. CDR3 nucleotides: TGTGCCAGCAGCCCTAGCGGGCCCTCCTACAATGAGCAGTTCTTC.

This clonotype turned up a few times. The gene calls are TRBV27 and TRBJ2-1; D remains ambiguous. This CDR3 has 14 residues. Germline CDR1 MNHEY, CDR2 SMNVEV (reference sequence). The germline V and J ends were trimmed by 1 base and 4 bases, with 8 bases remaining between them. The chain's CDR3 is CASSLLQNYNEQFF. The CDR3 DNA reads as TGTGCCAGCAGTTTATTACAGAATTACAATGAGCAGTTCTTC.

The rearrangement links TRBV6-1 to TRBJ2-2; a possible D gene is TRBD2 (6 bases). Germline V CDR1 and CDR2: MNHNS, SASEGT. Trimming took 7 bases from V and 2 from J, leaving 11 bases between them. The CDR3 runs to 14 residues. The CDR3 nucleotides read TGTGCCAGCAATGTGGGGGGAAACACCGGGGAGCTGTTTTTT. Translation gives CASNVGGNTGELFF.

This clonotype was counted between two and nine times. The chain uses TRBV20-1 and TRBJ2-1; D unresolved. The V gene's germline CDR1 is DFQATT and CDR2 SNEGSKA (reference sequence). The CDR3 consists of 14 residues. The V and J ends lost 3 bases and 3 bases respectively, with 12 bases between them. Here the CDR3 DNA reads TGCAGTGCTAGTGGTGCGGAGCACTACAATGAGCAGTTCTTC. It yields the protein CSASGAEHYNEQFF.

The rearrangement joins TRBV5-1 to TRBJ2-2; a weak D match, TRBD1 (6 bases). Germline values: CDR1 SGHRS, CDR2 YFSETQ. This CDR3 spans 19 amino acids. Deletions cut 3 bases from V and 3 bases from J, with 24 bases between. CDR3 loop: CASSSQRLTGRLHTGELFF. CDR3 DNA sequence: TGCGCCAGCAGCTCCCAAAGGCTAACAGGGCGGCTTCACACCGGGGAGCTGTTTTTT.

The chain joins TRBV6-5 to TRBJ2-1, with 8 bases matching TRBD1. This CDR3 has 15 amino acids. V lost 4 bases to trimming and J lost 2 bases; unmatched junction nucleotides: 4. Germline V gene sequence: CDR1 MNHEY, CDR2 SVGAGI. Written as DNA, the CDR3 is TGTGCCAGCAGTTCCAGCAGGGGGCCCTACAATGAGCAGTTCTTC. It codes for CASSSSRGPYNEQFF.

This sequence joins TRBV20-1 and TRBJ2-7, with 10 nucleotides matching TRBD1. The CDR3 spans 11 residues. Germline V gene sequence: CDR1 DFQATT, CDR2 SNEGSKA (reference sequence). CDR3 bases: TGCAGAGCGACAGGGGGCTCCGAGCAGTACTTC. This encodes CRATGGSEQYF.

A few counts support this clonotype. This CDR3 reads CASSEENSPLHF. The CDR3 DNA follows: TGTGCCAGCAGCGAAGAAAATTCACCCCTCCACTTT. The chain links TRBV27 to TRBJ1-6; D is uncertain. V was shortened by 6 bases and J by 7 bases, with 7 bases between the two germline ends. The CDR3 sequence is 12 residues long. Germline CDR1 MNHEY, CDR2 SMNVEV (reference sequence).

The chain links TRBV5-1 to TRBJ2-5; TRBD1 or TRBD2 may be the D gene (5 bases each). The V end lost 5 bases, the J end lost 5 bases, and 22 bases lay between the germline ends. Per the germline V gene, CDR1 is SGHRS and CDR2 is YFSETQ. This CDR3 spans 16 amino acids. The DNA for the CDR3 is TGCGCCAGCAGTCTCACCATCGGGGCCCGGCGGGAGACCCAGTACTTC. This sequence encodes CASSLTIGARRETQYF.

This sequence joins TRBV20-1 and TRBJ1-1; TRBD1 might be the D (5 bases). V was pared by 3 bases and J by 7 bases, with 12 bases between. Germline V gene lookup returns CDR1 DFQATT and CDR2 SNEGSKA (reference sequence). The CDR3 totals 12 residues. The CDR3 loop reads CSARLREIEAFF. The CDR3 region has the DNA TGCAGTGCTAGGCTCAGGGAGATTGAAGCTTTCTTT.

CDR3 coding DNA: TGTGCCAGCAGCGTGGAGGGGAATGAGCAGTTCTTC. This sequence encodes CASSVEGNEQFF. The chain is built from TRBV9 and TRBJ2-1; D perhaps matches TRBD2 (6 bases). The CDR3 has 12 residues. With 2 bases removed from V and 7 bases from J, the gap between germline ends came to 7 bases. The germline CDR1 and CDR2 sequences are SGDLS and YYNGEE.

This clonotype showed up just a few times. The chain couples TRBV20-1 to TRBJ2-5; D is undetermined. The CDR3 length is 13 residues. Trimming took off 5 bases at V and 3 bases at J, with 13 bases between the two ends. The germline V gene encodes CDR1 DFQATT and CDR2 SNEGSKA (reference sequence). This chain's CDR3 is CSAPRLREETQYF. CDR3 in DNA: TGCAGTGCTCCGCGACTCCGGGAAGAGACCCAGTACTTC.

Only a few counts were recorded for this clonotype. The gene calls are TRBV20-1 and TRBJ2-7; D remains ambiguous. There are 14 residues in the CDR3. V lost 6 bases to trimming and J lost 0 bases, with 15 bases between them. From germline, CDR1 is DFQATT and CDR2 SNEGSKA (reference sequence). The CDR3 spells CSAPPQAGSYEQYF. Here the CDR3 DNA reads TGCAGTGCCCCACCCCAAGCAGGCTCCTACGAGCAGTACTTC.

The chain joins TRBV14 to TRBJ1-2; D is unclear. Germline V lookup: CDR1 SGHDN, CDR2 FVKESK. The CDR3 has 15 residues. V dropped 0 bases and J dropped 4 bases, with 12 bases sitting between them. The CDR3 DNA is TGTGCCAGCAGCCAAGATCTTGCAGGCGGCTATGGCTACACCTTC. It translates to CASSQDLAGGYGYTF.

The rearrangement links TRBV25-1 to TRBJ1-6, with D unresolved. Trimming took off 1 base at V and 7 bases at J, with 5 bases between the two ends. The CDR3 contains 13 residues. The germline V gene encodes CDR1 MGHDK and CDR2 SYGVNS. CDR3 region: CASSELGNSPLHF. In DNA, the CDR3 is TGTGCCAGCAGTGAATTGGGGAATTCACCCCTCCACTTT.

The chain joins TRBV3-1 to TRBJ2-1, with TRBD1 identical over 7 bases. The germline V gene encodes CDR1 LGHDT and CDR2 YNNKEL (reference sequence). The trim removed 2 bases at V and 4 bases at J, leaving 8 bases unmatched. CDR3 length: 16 residues. The CDR3 is CASSQHRGGDYNEQFF. CDR3 nucleotides: TGTGCCAGCAGCCAACACAGGGGTGGGGATTACAATGAGCAGTTCTTC.

Only a few counts were recorded for this clonotype. CDR3 sequence reads: CASSRTGRGGNTIYF. The CDR3 DNA is TGTGCCAGCAGCCGCACAGGGCGCGGTGGAAACACCATATATTTT. The chain is built from TRBV28 and TRBJ1-3; maybe TRBD1 (6 bases). Germline V lookup: CDR1 MDHEN, CDR2 SYDVKM. This CDR3 is built from 15 residues. V lost 6 bases, J lost 3 bases, and 15 bases lay in between.

The chain is built from TRBV9 and TRBJ1-2, with D tentatively TRBD1 (5 bases). This CDR3 has 17 residues. V lost 0 bases and J lost 8, with 23 bases in between. Germline V CDR1 and CDR2: SGDLS, YYNGEE. The CDR3 reads CASSVVSPGEGIGGYTF. The CDR3 nucleotides are TGTGCCAGCAGCGTAGTCAGCCCGGGGGAAGGCATAGGCGGCTACACCTTC.

This clonotype was counted only a few times. V gene TRBV4-1 combines with J gene TRBJ2-7, with D perhaps matching TRBD1 (5 bases). Per germline, CDR1 MGHRA and CDR2 YSYEKL. This CDR3 region has 15 residues. V was cut by 2 bases and J by 2 bases, with 13 bases left in between. The CDR3 coding sequence is TGCGCCAGCAGCCAATTTGTACAGGACGCCTACGAGCAGTACTTC. Residues: CASSQFVQDAYEQYF.

This clonotype was observed a handful of times. V is TRBV3-1 and J is TRBJ1-2, with 7 nucleotides matching TRBD1. V gave up 3 bases and J gave up 8 bases; unmatched junction bases: 9. The CDR3 loop spans 14 amino acids. CDR1 is LGHDT, CDR2 YNNKEL, per germline (reference sequence). The CDR3 nucleotides are TGTGCCAGCAGCCATCGGGACAGTCAGGAGGGCTACACCTTC. This gives the protein CASSHRDSQEGYTF.

This sequence joins TRBV6-1 and TRBJ1-1; 8 bases fit TRBD1. The junction had 9 bases not matched to a gene; V was cut back by 6 bases and J by 0 bases. CDR3 length: 16 amino acids. CDR1 and CDR2 (germline): MNHNS, SASEGT. The CDR3 spells CASSRTGYVMNTEAFF. The DNA of the CDR3 is TGTGCCAGCAGCCGGACAGGGTACGTAATGAACACTGAAGCTTTCTTT.

This clonotype showed up just a few times. The genes are TRBV27 and TRBJ1-2, with a tentative D call TRBD1 (6 bases). The CDR3 loop spans 15 amino acids. Trimming removed 8 bases at V and 7 bases at J, with 23 bases between. In germline, CDR1 is MNHEY, CDR2 SMNVEV (reference sequence). CDR3 amino acids: CASSMGDGGLGGYTF. CDR3 DNA sequence: TGTGCCAGCTCCATGGGGGACGGGGGGCTCGGTGGCTACACCTTC.

The chain employs TRBV29-1 and TRBJ2-7; D possibly matches TRBD1 or TRBD2 (5 bases each). Trimming left V 4 bases short and J 2 bases short, with 12 bases between. This CDR3 region has 13 residues. Germline values: CDR1 SQVTM, CDR2 ANQGSEA. This CDR3 is CSVVGTDTYEQYF. As DNA, the CDR3 is TGCAGCGTTGTCGGGACGGATACCTACGAGCAGTACTTC.

The genes are TRBV19 and TRBJ2-6; D is uncertain. Germline V gives CDR1 LNHDA, CDR2 SQIVND (reference sequence). The V end lost 7 bases, the J end lost 0 bases, and 10 bases lay between the germline ends. CDR3 length equals 15 residues. As DNA, the CDR3 is TGTGCCAGTACCCCCAGCCCCTCTGGGGCCAACGTCCTGACTTTC. It translates to CASTPSPSGANVLTF.

The genes are TRBV12-3 or TRBV12-4 and TRBJ1-1, with TRBD1 as a possible D gene (5 bases). This CDR3 comprises 18 residues. Trimming took 5 bases from V and 0 from J, leaving 22 bases between them. CDR3 residues: CASSPYRSLSEMNTEAFF. CDR3 bases: TGTGCCAGCAGTCCGTACAGGAGTCTGTCCGAAATGAACACTGAAGCTTTCTTT.

The J gene is TRBJ2-3, the V gene TRBV7-9; D is unresolved. Trimming stripped 2 bases from V and 3 bases from J, with 9 bases between. CDR1 is SEHNR and CDR2 is FQNEAQ in the germline V gene (reference sequence). The CDR3 runs 14 residues. Here the CDR3 reads CASSLFEPTDTQYF. The DNA for the CDR3 is TGTGCCAGCAGCTTATTTGAACCAACAGATACGCAGTATTTT.

This clonotype turned up a few times. The chain joins TRBV9 to TRBJ2-1, with 8 bases identical to TRBD1. This CDR3 region has 15 residues. With V trimmed by 1 base and J by 8 bases, 8 bases remained unmatched. From germline, CDR1 is SGDLS and CDR2 YYNGEE. The CDR3 coding sequence is TGTGCCAGCAGCGTATCGCAGGGGGCCGGTGATGAGCAGTTCTTC. Its protein product is CASSVSQGAGDEQFF.